This record concerns one T cell receptor beta chain sequence. Its matching antigen is unknown. The data belong to a study of T cell responses to AZD1222 COVID-19 vaccine. Broader study findings: Following two doses of AZD1222, Spike-specific TCR breadth and depth rose. Donors, mostly white British, included more females; clonal diversity was possibly underestimated.

CDR3 length: 14 residues. Looked up from germline, CDR1 is SGDLS and CDR2 is YYNGEE. V dropped 2 bases and J dropped 4 bases, with 12 bases sitting between them. Only in-frame clones appear in the TCRdb table, and some are missing; sequencing was by immunoSEQ multiplex PCR. This sample yields 240,000 or so clones, of which 85% to 95% are seen a single time; roughly 0.6% belongs to the top ten. The chain combines TRBV9 with TRBJ1-2, with D possibly matching TRBD1 (5 bases). The receptor comes from an adult in good health. Here the sequenced sample was peripheral blood, taken on day 0 of AZD1222 vaccination. The CDR3 loop reads CASSVGGIGYGYTF. Written as DNA, the CDR3 is TGTGCCAGCAGCGTGGGGGGTATCGGCTATGGCTACACCTTC.